This T cell receptor (beta chain) emerged from a study of T cell responses to AZD1222 COVID-19 vaccine. Study-level findings and limits: It should be noted that donors were predominantly white British and more often female, and clonal diversity was possibly underestimated.

To note about this clone: Its target is not known.

TCRdb's copy holds only in-frame clones and misses some; the assay was immunoSEQ multiplex PCR. This table has 150,000 or so clones, about 90% appearing once. Researchers grouped second doses given at about 4 or about 12 weeks into one pool. The TCR sequence derives from an adult who received the AZD1222 COVID-19 vaccine. The source was peripheral blood, collected 28 days after the second AZD1222 dose.

CDR3 coding DNA: TGTGCCAGCATGCTAGCGGGCCCCGCCTACGAGCAGTACTTC. Amino acids: CASMLAGPAYEQYF. The V and J genes are TRBV11-2 and TRBJ2-7; 8 nucleotides line up with TRBD2. Germline CDR1 and CDR2: SGHAT and FQNNGV. The V segment lost 7 bases and the J segment 2 bases; nucleotides outside the gene matches: 7. The CDR3 totals 14 residues.